The rows below give T cell receptor beta chains drawn from one sample of a study of Ad26.COV2.S vaccination and SARS-CoV-2 variants. Profiling relied on immunoSEQ multiplex PCR, and the TCRdb table lists in-frame clones only, not all of them. The sample records about 370,000 clones, more than 85% being singletons. The sequencing here drew on peripheral blood, taken in a trial of Ad26.COV2.S vaccine versus placebo. The receptors originated from a person aged 18-65 years who received the Ad26.COV2.S COVID-19 vaccine or a placebo. The CDR3 runs from the conserved cysteine through the conserved F or W. A D gene is named only where the DNA matches it firmly. Clone size is not always given. Where it is, it says once, few, many or a class for expanded clones.

J | size | D | V | DNA | CDR3
TRBJ2-7 | NA | TRBD1 | TRBV2 | TGTGCCAGCAGCCGACAGGGGATGACCTACGAGCAGTACTTC | CASSRQGMTYEQYF
TRBJ2-5 | NA | TRBD2 | TRBV19 | TGTGCCAGTAGTACTAGCGGGGGTCGGTCGGAGACCCAGTACTTC | CASSTSGGRSETQYF
TRBJ1-2 | NA | NA | TRBV3-1/TRBV3-2 | TGTGCCAGCAGCCAAGATTGGGGGCGGCGGGGTGGCTACACCTTC | CASSQDWGRRGGYTF
TRBJ1-2 | NA | NA | TRBV12-3/TRBV12-4 | TGCGCCAGCAGCCCCAGCCGGTCAGATGGCTACACCTTC | CASSPSRSDGYTF
TRBJ2-7 | NA | TRBD2 | TRBV6-5 | TGTGCCAGCAGTTTCGCGGGGGGCGCCTACGAGCAGTACTTC | CASSFAGGAYEQYF
TRBJ2-7 | NA | NA | TRBV25-1 | TGTGCCAGCAGTGGAGGGGATCGCTACGAGCAGTACTTC | CASSGGDRYEQYF
TRBJ1-4 | NA | TRBD1 | TRBV10-2 | TGCGCCAGCAGTGAGAATGCAGGGGGCGGTGAAAAACTGTTTTTT | CASSENAGGGEKLFF
TRBJ1-2 | many | TRBD1 | TRBV15 | TGTGCCACCAGCAGAGATAGGGGGCTCGATGGCTACACCTTC | CATSRDRGLDGYTF
TRBJ2-7 | NA | NA | TRBV4-1 | TGCGCCAGCAGCCAAGGTCCCCTCAGCGACGAGCAGTACTTC | CASSQGPLSDEQYF
TRBJ2-3 | NA | NA | TRBV20-1 | TGCAGTGCTAGTGTCTCTAAGAGCACAGATACGCAGTATTTT | CSASVSKSTDTQYF
TRBJ1-4 | NA | TRBD1 | TRBV7-9 | TGTGCCAGCAGCGTCAAGGGACAGGGGGCAACTAATGAAAAACTGTTTTTT | CASSVKGQGATNEKLFF